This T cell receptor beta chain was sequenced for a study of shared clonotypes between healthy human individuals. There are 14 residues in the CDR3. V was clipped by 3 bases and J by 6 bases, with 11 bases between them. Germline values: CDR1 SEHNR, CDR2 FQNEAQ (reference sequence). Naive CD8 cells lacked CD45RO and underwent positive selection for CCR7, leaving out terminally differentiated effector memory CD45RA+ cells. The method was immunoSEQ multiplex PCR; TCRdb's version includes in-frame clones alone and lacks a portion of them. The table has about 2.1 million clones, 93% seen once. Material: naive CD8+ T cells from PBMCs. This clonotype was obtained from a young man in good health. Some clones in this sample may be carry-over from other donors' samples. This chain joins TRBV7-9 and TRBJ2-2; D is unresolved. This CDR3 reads CASSFALEPGELFF. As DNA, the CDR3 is TGTGCCAGCAGCTTCGCTCTGGAACCCGGGGAGCTGTTTTTT.